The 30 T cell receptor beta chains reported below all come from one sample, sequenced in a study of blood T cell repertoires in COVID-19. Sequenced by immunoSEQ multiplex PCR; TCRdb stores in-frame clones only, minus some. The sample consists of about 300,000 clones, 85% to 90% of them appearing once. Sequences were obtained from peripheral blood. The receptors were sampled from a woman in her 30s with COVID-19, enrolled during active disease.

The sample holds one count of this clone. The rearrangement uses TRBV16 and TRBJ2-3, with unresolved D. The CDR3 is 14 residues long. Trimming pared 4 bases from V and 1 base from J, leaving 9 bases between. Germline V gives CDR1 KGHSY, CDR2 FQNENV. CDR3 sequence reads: CASSRSPRTDTQYF. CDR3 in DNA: TGTGCCAGCAGCCGATCTCCTCGCACAGATACGCAGTATTTT.

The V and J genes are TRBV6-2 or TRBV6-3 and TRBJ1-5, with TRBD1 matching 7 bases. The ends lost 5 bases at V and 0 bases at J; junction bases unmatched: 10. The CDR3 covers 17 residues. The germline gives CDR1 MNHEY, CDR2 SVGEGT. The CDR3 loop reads CASSPSGQTVSNQPQHF. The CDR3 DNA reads TGTGCCAGCAGTCCCTCGGGACAGACCGTTAGCAATCAGCCCCAGCATTTT.

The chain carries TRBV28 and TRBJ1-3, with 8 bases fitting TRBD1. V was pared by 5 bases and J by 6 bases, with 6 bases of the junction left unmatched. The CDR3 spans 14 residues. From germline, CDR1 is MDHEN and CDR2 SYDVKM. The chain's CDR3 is CASSTDRDVNTIYF. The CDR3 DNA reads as TGTGCCAGCAGTACGGACAGGGACGTAAACACCATATATTTT.

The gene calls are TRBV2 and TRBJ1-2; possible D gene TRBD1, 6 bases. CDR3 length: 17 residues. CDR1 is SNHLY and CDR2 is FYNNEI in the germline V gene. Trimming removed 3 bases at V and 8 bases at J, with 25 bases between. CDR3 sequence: CASSEYLQGSIDFGYTF. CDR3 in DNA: TGTGCCAGCAGTGAGTATCTCCAGGGGAGTATTGACTTCGGCTACACCTTC.

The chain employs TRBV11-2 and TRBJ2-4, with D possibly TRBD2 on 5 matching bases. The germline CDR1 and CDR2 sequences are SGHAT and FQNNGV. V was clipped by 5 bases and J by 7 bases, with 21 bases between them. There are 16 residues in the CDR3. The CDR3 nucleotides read TGTGCCAGCAGCCTCGTTGGCGGGCCGTCCGGGAACATTCAGTACTTC. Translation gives CASSLVGGPSGNIQYF. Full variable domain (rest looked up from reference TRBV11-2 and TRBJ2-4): EAGVAQSPRYKIIEKRQSVAFWCNPISGHATLYWYQQILGQGPKLLIQFQNNGVVDDSQLPKDRFSAERLKGVDSTLKIQPAKLEDSAVYLCASSLVGGPSGNIQYFGAGTRLSVL.

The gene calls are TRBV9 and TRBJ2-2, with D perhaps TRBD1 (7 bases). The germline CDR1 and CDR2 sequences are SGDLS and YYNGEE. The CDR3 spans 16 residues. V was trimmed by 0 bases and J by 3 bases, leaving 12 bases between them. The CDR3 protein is CASSVEARGDTGELFF. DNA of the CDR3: TGTGCCAGCAGCGTAGAGGCCAGGGGGGACACCGGGGAGCTGTTTTTT.

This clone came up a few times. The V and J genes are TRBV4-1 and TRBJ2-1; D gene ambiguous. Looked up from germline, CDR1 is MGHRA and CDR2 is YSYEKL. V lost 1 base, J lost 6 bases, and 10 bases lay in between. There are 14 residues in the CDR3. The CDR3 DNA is TGCGCCAGCAGCCAAGCGTCCATGAGCAATGAGCAGTTCTTC. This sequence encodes CASSQASMSNEQFF.

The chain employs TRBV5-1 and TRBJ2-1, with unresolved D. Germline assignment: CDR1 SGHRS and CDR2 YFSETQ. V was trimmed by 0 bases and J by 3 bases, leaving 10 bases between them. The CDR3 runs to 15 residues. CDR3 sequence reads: CASSLDVAGYNEQFF. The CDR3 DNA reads TGCGCCAGCAGCTTGGATGTGGCTGGCTACAATGAGCAGTTCTTC.

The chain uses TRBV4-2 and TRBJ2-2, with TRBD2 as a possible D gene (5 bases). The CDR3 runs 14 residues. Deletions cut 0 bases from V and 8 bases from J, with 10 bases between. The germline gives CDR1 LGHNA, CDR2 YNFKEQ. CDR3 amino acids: CASSQDPWRGELFF. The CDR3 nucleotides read TGTGCCAGCAGCCAAGACCCCTGGAGGGGGGAGCTGTTTTTT.

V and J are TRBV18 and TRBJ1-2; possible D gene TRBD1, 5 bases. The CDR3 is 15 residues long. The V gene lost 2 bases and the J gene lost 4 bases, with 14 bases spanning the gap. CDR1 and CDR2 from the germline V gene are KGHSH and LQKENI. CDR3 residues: CASSPGRGASYGYTF. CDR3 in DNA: TGTGCCAGCTCACCAGGGAGGGGTGCGAGCTATGGCTACACCTTC.

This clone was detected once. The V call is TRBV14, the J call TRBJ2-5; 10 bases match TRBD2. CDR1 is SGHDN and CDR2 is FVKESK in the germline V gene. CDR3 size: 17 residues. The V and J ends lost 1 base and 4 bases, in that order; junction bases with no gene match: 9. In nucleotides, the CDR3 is TGTGCCAGCAGCCAAGGAATTGAAGCGGGGGGGCTAGAGACCCAGTACTTC. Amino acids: CASSQGIEAGGLETQYF.

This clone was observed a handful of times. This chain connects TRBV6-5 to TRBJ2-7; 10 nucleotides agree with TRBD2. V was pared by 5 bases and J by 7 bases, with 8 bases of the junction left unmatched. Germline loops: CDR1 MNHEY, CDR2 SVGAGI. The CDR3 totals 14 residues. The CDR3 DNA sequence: TGTGCCAGCAGTCGCAGCGGGGGGGCGAAGGAGCAGTACGTC. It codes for CASSRSGGAKEQYV.

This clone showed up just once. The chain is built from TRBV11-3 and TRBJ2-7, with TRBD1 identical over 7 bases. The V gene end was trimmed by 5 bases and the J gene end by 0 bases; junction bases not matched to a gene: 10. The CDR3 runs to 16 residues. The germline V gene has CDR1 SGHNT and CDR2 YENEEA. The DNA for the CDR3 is TGTGCCAGCAGCCTCGGACAGGCCTTTGCCTCCTACGAGCAGTACTTC. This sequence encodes CASSLGQAFASYEQYF.

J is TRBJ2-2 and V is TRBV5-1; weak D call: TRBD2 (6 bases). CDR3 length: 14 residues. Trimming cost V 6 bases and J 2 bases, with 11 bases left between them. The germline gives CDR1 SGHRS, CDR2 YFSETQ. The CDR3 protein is CASTVGLNTGELFF. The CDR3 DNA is TGCGCCAGCACCGTGGGACTCAACACCGGGGAGCTGTTTTTT.

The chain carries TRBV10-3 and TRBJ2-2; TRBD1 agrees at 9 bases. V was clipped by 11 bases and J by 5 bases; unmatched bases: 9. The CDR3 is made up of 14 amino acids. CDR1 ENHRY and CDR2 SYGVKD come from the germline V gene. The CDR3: CALDPGTGTGELFF. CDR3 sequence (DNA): TGTGCCCTAGATCCCGGGACAGGGACCGGGGAGCTGTTTTTT.

In DNA form, the CDR3 reads TGTGCCAGCAGCTCCCTAGCGGGGGGAGTTGCAGATACGCAGTATTTT. Its protein is CASSSLAGGVADTQYF. The chain employs TRBV5-6 and TRBJ2-3; TRBD2 matches 11 bases. The CDR3 is made up of 16 amino acids. V dropped 3 bases and J dropped 4; count of bases not matched to a gene: 7. Germline V gene data show CDR1 as SGHDT and CDR2 as YYEEEE.

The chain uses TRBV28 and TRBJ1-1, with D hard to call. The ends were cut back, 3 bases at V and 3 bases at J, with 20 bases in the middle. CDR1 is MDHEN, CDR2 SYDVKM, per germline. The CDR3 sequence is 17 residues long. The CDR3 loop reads CASSFLNIARVDTEAFF. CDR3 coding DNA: TGTGCCAGCAGTTTTCTCAACATCGCCCGGGTAGACACTGAAGCTTTCTTT.

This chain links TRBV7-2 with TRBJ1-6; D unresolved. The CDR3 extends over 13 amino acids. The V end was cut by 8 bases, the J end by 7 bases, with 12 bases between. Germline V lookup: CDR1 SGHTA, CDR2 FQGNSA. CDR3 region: CASRTAQNSPLHF. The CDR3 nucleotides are TGTGCCAGCCGTACAGCCCAAAATTCACCCCTCCACTTT.

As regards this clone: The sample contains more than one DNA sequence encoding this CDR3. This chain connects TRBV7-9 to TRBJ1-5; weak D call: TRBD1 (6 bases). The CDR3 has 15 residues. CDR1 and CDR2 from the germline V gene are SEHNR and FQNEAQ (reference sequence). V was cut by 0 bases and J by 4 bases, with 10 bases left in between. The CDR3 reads CASSLAGGSNQPQHF. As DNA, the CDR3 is TGTGCCAGCAGCTTAGCAGGGGGTTCTAATCAGCCCCAGCATTTT.

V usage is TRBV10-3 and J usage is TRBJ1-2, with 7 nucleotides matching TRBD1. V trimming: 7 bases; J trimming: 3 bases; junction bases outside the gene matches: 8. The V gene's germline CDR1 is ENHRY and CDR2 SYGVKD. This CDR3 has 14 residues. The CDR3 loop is CAITDREIHYGYTF. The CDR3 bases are TGTGCCATCACTGACAGGGAAATTCACTATGGCTACACCTTC.

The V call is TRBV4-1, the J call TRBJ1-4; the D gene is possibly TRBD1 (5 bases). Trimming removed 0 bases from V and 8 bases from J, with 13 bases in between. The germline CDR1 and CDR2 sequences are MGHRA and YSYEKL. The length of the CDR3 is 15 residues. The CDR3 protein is CASSQEAGRPEKLFF. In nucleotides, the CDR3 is TGCGCCAGCAGCCAAGAGGCGGGACGCCCGGAAAAACTGTTTTTT.

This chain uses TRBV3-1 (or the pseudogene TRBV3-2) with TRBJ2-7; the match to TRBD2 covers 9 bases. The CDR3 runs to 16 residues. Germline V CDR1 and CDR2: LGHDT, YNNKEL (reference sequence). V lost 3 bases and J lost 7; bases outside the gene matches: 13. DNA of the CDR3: TGTGCCAGCAGCCAGAGGGGAGGGACTAGCCCTACGGAGCAGTACTTC. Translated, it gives CASSQRGGTSPTEQYF.

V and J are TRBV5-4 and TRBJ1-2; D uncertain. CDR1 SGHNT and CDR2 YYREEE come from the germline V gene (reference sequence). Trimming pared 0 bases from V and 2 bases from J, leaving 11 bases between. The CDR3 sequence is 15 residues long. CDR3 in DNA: TGTGCCAGCAGCTTGGGGTTAGCCGGGAACTATGGCTACACCTTC. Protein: CASSLGLAGNYGYTF.

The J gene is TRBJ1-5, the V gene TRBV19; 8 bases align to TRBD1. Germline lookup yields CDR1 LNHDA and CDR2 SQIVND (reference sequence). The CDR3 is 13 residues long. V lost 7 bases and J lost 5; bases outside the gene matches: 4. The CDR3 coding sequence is TGTGCCAGTAATCAGGGGGCACATCAGCCCCAGCATTTT. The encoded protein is CASNQGAHQPQHF. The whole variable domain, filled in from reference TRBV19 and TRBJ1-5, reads DGGITQSPKYLFRKEGQNVTLSCEQNLNHDAMYWYRQDPGQGLRLIYYSQIVNDFQKGDIAEGYSVSREKKESFPLTVTSAQKNPTAFYLCASNQGAHQPQHFGDGTRLSIL.

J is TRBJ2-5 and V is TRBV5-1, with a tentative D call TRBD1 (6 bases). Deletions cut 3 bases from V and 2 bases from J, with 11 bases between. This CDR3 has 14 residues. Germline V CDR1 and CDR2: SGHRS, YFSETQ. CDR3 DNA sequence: TGCGCCAGCAGCTGGGAACAGGGACAAGAGACCCAGTACTTC. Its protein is CASSWEQGQETQYF.

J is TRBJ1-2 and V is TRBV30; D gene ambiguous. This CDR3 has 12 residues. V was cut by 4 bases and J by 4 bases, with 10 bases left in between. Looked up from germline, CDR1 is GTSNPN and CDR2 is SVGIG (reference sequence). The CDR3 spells CAWKRPGYGYTF. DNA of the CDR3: TGTGCCTGGAAGCGGCCAGGCTATGGCTACACCTTC.

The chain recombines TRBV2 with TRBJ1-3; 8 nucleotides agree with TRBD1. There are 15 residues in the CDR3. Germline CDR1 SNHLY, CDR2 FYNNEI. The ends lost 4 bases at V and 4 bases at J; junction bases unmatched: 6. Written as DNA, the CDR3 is TGTGCCAGCAGTGTGGACAGGGCGGCGGGAAACACCATATATTTT. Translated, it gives CASSVDRAAGNTIYF.

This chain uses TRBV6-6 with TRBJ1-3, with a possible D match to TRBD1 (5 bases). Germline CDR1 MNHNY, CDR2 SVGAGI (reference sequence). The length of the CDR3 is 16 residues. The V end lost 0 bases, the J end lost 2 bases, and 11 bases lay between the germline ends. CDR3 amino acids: CASSYSRPGAGNTIYF. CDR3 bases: TGTGCCAGCAGTTACTCGAGACCGGGGGCTGGAAACACCATATATTTT.

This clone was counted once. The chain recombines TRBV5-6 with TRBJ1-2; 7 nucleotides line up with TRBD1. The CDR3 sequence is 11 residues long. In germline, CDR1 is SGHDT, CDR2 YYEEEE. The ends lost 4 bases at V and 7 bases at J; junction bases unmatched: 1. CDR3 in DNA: TGTGCCAGCAGCCAGGGGGGTGGCTACACCTTC. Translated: CASSQGGGYTF.

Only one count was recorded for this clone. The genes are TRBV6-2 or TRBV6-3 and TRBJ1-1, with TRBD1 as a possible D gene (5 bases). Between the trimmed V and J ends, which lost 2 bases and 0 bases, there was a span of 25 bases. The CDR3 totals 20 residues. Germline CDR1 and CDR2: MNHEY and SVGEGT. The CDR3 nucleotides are TGTGCCAGCAGTTACCGTCGGACACCCTACCTTCGGACATTGAACACTGAAGCTTTCTTT. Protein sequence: CASSYRRTPYLRTLNTEAFF.